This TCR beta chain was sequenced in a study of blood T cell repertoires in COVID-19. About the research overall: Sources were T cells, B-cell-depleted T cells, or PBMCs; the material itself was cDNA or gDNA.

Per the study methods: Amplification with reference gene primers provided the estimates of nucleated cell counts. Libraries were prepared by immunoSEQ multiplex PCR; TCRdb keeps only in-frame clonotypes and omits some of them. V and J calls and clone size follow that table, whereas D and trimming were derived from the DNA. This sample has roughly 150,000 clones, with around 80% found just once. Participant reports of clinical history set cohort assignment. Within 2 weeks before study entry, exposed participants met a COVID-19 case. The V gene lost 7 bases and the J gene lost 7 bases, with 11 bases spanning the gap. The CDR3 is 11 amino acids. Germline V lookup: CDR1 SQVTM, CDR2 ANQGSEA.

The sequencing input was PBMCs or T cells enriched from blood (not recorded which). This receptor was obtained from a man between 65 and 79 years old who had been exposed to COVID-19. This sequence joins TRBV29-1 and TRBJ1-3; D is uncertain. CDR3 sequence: CSAGEANTIYF. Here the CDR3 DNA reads TGCAGCGCCGGTGAGGCGAACACCATATATTTT.